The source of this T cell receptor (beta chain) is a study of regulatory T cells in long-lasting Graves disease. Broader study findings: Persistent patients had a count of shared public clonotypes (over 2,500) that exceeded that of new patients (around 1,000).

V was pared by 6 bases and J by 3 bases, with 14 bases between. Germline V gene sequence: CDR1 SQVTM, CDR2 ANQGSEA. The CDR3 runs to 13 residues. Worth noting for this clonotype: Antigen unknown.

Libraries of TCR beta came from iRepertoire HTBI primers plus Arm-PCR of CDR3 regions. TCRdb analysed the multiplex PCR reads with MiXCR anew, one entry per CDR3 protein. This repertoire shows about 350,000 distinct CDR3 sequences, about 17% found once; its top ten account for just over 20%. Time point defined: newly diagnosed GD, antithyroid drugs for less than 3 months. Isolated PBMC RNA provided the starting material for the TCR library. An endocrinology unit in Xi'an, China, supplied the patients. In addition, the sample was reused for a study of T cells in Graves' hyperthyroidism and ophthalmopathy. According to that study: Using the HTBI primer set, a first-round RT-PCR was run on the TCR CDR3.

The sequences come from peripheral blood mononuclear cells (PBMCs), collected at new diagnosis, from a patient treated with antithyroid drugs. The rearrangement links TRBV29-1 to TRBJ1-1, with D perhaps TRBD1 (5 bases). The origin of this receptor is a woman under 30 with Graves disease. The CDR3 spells CSVNRDAHTEAFF. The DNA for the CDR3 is TGCAGCGTCAACCGGGACGCCCACACTGAAGCTTTCTTT.